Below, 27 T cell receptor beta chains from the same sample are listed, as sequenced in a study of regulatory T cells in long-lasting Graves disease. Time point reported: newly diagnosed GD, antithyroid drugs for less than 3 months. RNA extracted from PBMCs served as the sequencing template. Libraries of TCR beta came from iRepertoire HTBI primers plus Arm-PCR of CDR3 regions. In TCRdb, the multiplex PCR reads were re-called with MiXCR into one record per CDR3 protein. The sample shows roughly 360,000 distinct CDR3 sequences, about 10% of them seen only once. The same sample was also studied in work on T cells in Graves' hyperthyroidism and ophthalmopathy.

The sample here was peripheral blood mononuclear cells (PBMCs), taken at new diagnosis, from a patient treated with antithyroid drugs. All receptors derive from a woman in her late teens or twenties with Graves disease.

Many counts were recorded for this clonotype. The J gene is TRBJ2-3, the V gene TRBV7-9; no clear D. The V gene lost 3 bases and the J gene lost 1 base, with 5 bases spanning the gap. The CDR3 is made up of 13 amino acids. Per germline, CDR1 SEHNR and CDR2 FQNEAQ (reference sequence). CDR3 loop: CASSFLGTDTQYF. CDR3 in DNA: TGTGCCAGCAGCTTTTTAGGCACAGATACGCAGTATTTT.

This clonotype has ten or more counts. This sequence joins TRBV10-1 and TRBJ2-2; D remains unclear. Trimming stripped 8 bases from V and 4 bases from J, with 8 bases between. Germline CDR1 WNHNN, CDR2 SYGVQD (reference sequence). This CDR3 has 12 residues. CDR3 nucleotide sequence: TGCGCCAGCGGGGTTTTCACCGGGGAGCTGTTTTTT. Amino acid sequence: CASGVFTGELFF.

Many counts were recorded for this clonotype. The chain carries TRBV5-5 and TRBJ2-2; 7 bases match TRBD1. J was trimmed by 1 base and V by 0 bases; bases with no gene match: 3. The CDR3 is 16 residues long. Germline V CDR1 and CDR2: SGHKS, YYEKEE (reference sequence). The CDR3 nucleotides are TGTGCCAGCAGCTTGGAGGGGACAGTGAACACCGGGGAGCTGTTTTTT. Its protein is CASSLEGTVNTGELFF.

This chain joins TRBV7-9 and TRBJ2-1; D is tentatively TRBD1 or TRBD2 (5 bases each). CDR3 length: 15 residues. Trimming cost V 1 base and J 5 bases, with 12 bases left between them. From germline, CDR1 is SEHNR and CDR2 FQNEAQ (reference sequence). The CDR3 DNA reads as TGTGCCAGCAGCTTAGTCCTGGGACCAAACAATGAGCAGTTCTTC. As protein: CASSLVLGPNNEQFF.

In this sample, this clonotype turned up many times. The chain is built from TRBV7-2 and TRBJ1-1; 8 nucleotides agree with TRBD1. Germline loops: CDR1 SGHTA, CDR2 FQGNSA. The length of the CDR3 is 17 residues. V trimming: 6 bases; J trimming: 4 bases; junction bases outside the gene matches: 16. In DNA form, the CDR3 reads TGTGCCAGCAGTTCTTTCAGGACAATCAGGGGGCCCACTGAAGCTTTCTTT. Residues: CASSSFRTIRGPTEAFF.

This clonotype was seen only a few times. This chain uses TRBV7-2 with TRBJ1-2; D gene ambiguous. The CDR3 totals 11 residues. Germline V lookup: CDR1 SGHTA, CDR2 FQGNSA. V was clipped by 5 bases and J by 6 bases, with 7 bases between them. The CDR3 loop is CASSKMDGYTF. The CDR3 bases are TGTGCCAGCAGCAAAATGGATGGCTACACCTTC. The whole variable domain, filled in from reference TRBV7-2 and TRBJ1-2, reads GAGVSQSPSNKVTEKGKDVELRCDPISGHTALYWYRQSLGQGLEFLIYFQGNSAPDKSGLPSDRFSAERTGGSVSTLTIQRTQQEDSAVYLCASSKMDGYTFGSGTRLTVV.

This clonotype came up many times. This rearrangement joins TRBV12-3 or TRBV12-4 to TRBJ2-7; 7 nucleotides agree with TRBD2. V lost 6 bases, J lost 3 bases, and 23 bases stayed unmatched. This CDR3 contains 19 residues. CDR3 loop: CASSPVSGIIPSGRYEQYF. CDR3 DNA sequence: TGTGCCAGCAGCCCGGTCAGCGGGATTATCCCCTCGGGCCGCTACGAGCAGTACTTC.

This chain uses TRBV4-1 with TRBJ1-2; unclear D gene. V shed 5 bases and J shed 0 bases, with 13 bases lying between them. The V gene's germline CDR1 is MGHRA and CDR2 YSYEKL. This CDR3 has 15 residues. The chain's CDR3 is CASSALGRTNYGYTF. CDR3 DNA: TGCGCCAGCAGCGCCTTAGGGAGGACTAACTATGGCTACACCTTC.

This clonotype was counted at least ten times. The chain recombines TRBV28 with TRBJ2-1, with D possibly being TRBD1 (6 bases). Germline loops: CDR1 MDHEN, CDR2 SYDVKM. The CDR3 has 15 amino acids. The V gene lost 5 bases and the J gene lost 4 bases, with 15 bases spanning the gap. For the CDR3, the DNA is TGTGCCAGCAGTCCCGCCGGGACACGATACAATGAGCAGTTCTTC. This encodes CASSPAGTRYNEQFF.

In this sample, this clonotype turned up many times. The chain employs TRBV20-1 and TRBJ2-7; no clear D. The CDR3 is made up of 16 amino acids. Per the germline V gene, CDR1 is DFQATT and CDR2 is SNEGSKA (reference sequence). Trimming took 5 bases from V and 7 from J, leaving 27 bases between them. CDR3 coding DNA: TGCAGTGCTGCCACCGACGAAGGCTGGGTATGGGAAGAGCAGTACTTC. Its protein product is CSAATDEGWVWEEQYF.

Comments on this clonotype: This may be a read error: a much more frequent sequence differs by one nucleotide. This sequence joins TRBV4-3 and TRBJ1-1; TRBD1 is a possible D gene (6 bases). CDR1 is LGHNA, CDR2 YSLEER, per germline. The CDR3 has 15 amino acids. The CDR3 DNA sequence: TGCGCCAGCAGCCAAGGCCGGAGGGGGAACACTGAAGCTCTCTTT. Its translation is CASSQGRRGNTEALF.

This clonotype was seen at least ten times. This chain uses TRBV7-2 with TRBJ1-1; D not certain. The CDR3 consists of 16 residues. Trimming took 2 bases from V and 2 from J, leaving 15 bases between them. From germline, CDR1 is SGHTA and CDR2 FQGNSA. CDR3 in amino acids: CASSLSVELFNTEAFF. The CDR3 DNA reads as TGTGCCAGCAGCTTATCGGTTGAGCTATTTAACACTGAAGCTTTCTTT.

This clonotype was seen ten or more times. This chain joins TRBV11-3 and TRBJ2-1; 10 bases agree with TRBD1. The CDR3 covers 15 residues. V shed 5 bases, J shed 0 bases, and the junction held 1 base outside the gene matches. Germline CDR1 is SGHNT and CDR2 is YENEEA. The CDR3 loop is CASSRTGGSYNEQFF. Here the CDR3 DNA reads TGTGCCAGCAGCCGGACAGGGGGCTCCTACAATGAGCAGTTCTTC.

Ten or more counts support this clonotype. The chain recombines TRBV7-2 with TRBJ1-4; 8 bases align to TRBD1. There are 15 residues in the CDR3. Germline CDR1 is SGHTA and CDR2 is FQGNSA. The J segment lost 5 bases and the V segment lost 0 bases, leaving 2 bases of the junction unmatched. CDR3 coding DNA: TGTGCCAGCAGCTTAGCAGCAGGGGGCAATGAAAAACTGTTTTTT. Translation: CASSLAAGGNEKLFF.

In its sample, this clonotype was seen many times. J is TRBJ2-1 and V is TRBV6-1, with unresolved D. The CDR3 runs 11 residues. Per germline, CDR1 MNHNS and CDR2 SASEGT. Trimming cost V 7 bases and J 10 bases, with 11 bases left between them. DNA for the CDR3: TGTGCCAGCACCAACGCGGCGGAGCAGTTCTTC. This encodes CASTNAAEQFF.

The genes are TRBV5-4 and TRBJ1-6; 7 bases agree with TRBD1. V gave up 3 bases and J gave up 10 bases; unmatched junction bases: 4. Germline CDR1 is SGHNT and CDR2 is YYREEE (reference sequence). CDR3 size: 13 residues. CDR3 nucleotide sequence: TGTGCCAGCAGCTCATACAGGGGATCACCCCTCCACTTT. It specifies CASSSYRGSPLHF.

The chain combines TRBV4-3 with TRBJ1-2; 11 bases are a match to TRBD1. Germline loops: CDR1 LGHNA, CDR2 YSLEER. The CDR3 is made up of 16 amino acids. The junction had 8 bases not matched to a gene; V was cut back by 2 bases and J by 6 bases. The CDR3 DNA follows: TGCGCCAGCAGCCAATCCCGGGACAGGGGGAAGAATGGCTACACCTTC. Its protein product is CASSQSRDRGKNGYTF.

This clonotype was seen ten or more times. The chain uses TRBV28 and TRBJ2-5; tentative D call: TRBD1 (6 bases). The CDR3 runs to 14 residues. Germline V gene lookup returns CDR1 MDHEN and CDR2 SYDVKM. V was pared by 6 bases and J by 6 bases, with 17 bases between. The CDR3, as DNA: TGTGCCAGCAGCCCCAGGACAGTCTTGAAGACCCAGTACTTC. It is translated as CASSPRTVLKTQYF.

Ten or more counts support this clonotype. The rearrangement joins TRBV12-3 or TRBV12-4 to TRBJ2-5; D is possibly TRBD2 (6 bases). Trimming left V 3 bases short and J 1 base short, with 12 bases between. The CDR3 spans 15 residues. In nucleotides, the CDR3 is TGTGCCAGCAGTTTTCGGGACTCTAGCCAAGAGACCCAGTACTTC. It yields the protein CASSFRDSSQETQYF.

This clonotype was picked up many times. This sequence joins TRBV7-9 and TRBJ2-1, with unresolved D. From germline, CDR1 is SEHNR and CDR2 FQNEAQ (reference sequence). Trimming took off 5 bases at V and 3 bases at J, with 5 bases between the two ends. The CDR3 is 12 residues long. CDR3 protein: CASSADYNEQFF. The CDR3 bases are TGTGCCAGCAGCGCAGACTACAATGAGCAGTTCTTC. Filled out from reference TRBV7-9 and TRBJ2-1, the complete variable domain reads DTGVSQNPRHKITKRGQNVTFRCDPISEHNRLYWYRQTLGQGPEFLTYFQNEAQLEKSRLLSDRFSAERPKGSFSTLEIQRTEQGDSAMYLCASSADYNEQFFGPGTRLTVL.

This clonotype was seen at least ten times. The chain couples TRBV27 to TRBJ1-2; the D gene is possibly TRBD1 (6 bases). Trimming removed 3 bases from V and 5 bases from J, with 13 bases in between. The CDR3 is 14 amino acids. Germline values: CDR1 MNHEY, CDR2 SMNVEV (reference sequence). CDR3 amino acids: CASSFQGLGYGYTF. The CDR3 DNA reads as TGTGCCAGCAGTTTTCAGGGGTTAGGGTATGGCTACACCTTC.

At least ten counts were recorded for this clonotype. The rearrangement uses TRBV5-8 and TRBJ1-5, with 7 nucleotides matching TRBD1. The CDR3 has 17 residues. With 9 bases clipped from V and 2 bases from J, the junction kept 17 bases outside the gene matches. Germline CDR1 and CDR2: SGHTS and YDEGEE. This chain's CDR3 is CATGRWQGGGGNQPQHF. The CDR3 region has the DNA TGTGCCACCGGAAGGTGGCAGGGGGGAGGCGGCAATCAGCCCCAGCATTTT.

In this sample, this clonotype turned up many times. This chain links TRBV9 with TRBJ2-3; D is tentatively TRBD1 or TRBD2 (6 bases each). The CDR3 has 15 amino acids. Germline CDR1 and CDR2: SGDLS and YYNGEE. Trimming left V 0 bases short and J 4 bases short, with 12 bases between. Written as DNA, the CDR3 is TGTGCCAGCAGCGTAGGTTGGGGGGCCCCAGATACGCAGTATTTT. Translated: CASSVGWGAPDTQYF.

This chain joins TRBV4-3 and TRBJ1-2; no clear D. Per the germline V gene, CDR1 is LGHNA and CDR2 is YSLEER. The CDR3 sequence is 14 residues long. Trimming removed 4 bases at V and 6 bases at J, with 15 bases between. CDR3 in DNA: TGCGCCAGCAGCCGATCTCGGTCGTTAGATGGCTACACCTTC. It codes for CASSRSRSLDGYTF.

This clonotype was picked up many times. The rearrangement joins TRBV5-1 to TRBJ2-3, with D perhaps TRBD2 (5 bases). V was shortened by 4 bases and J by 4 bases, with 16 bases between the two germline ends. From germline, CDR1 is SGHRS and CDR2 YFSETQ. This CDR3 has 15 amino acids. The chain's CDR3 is CASSPDLQASDTQYF. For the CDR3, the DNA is TGCGCCAGCAGCCCGGACTTGCAGGCCTCAGATACGCAGTATTTT.

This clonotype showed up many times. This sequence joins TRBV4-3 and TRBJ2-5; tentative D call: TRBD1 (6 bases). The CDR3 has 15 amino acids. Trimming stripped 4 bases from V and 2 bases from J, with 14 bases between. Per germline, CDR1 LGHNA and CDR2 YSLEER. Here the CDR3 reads CASSLQGQTQETQYF. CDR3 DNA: TGCGCCAGCAGCCTCCAAGGACAGACTCAAGAGACCCAGTACTTC.

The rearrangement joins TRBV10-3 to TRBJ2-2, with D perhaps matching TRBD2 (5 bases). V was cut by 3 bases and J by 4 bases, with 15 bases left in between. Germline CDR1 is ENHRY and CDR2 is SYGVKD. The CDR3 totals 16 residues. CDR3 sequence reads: CAISEEGARRTGELFF. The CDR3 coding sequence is TGTGCCATCAGTGAAGAGGGAGCCCGGCGCACCGGGGAGCTGTTTTTT.